The 8 T cell receptor beta chains presented below share a single source sample, sequenced in a study of blood T cell repertoires in COVID-19. Data came from immunoSEQ multiplex PCR; TCRdb stores just in-frame clones and leaves some out. The table lists some 70,000 clones, over 70% of them singletons, with under 9.5% in the top ten. Sequencing input: peripheral blood. The source is a man in his fifties with active COVID-19.

The gene calls are TRBV4-2 and TRBJ2-5; 7 nucleotides match TRBD2. J lost 4 bases, V lost 2 bases, and 7 bases had no gene match. Germline values: CDR1 LGHNA, CDR2 YNFKEQ. The CDR3 is 15 amino acids. CDR3 nucleotides: TGTGCCAGCAGCCAATCCAGCGGGGCCCCAGAGACCCAGTACTTC. It encodes CASSQSSGAPETQYF.

The chain has TRBV15 and TRBJ2-5; D perhaps matches TRBD1 (5 bases). The CDR3 sequence is 13 residues long. The V and J ends lost 5 bases and 1 base respectively, with 8 bases between them. The germline V gene encodes CDR1 LNHNV and CDR2 YYDKDF (reference sequence). This CDR3 reads CATSPGFQETQYF. In DNA form, the CDR3 reads TGTGCCACCAGCCCAGGGTTCCAAGAGACCCAGTACTTC.

The rearrangement joins TRBV18 to TRBJ2-1, with D possibly TRBD2 on 5 matching bases. Per the germline V gene, CDR1 is KGHSH and CDR2 is LQKENI. Trimming stripped 3 bases from V and 7 bases from J, with 16 bases between. The CDR3 spans 15 residues. The CDR3 loop reads CASSPRLGSINEQFF. DNA of the CDR3: TGTGCCAGCTCACCGAGGCTAGGGAGCATTAATGAGCAGTTCTTC.

The V gene is TRBV7-3, the J gene TRBJ1-1; D is possibly TRBD1 (6 bases). CDR1 SGHTA and CDR2 FQGTGA come from the germline V gene. This CDR3 spans 15 amino acids. V lost 5 bases to trimming and J lost 1 base, with 14 bases between them. CDR3 coding DNA: TGTGCCAGCAGCCAAACTGACAGGCAGAACACTGAAGCTTTCTTT. Its translation: CASSQTDRQNTEAFF.

This chain connects TRBV11-2 to TRBJ2-7; D is ambiguous. In germline, CDR1 is SGHAT, CDR2 FQNNGV. V shed 4 bases and J shed 3 bases, with 4 bases lying between them. The CDR3 sequence is 11 residues long. The CDR3 region has the DNA TGTGCCAGCAGCTCCTACTACGAGCAGTACTTC. Its protein product is CASSSYYEQYF. Combining the CDR3 with reference TRBV11-2 and TRBJ2-7 gives the whole variable domain EAGVAQSPRYKIIEKRQSVAFWCNPISGHATLYWYQQILGQGPKLLIQFQNNGVVDDSQLPKDRFSAERLKGVDSTLKIQPAKLEDSAVYLCASSSYYEQYFGPGTRLTVT.

V is TRBV11-1 and J is TRBJ2-3; D remains unclear. CDR1 and CDR2 from the germline V gene are SGHAT and FQDESV (reference sequence). The CDR3 has 14 amino acids. The V gene lost 3 bases and the J gene lost 8 bases, with 15 bases spanning the gap. CDR3 sequence (DNA): TGTGCCAGCAGCTTCCCTCTCTCTGTCGGTACGCAGTATTTT. Its translation: CASSFPLSVGTQYF.

The J gene is TRBJ2-2, the V gene TRBV7-2, with 8 bases fitting TRBD2. Germline loops: CDR1 SGHTA, CDR2 FQGNSA. V trimming: 5 bases; J trimming: 6 bases; junction bases outside the gene matches: 14. The CDR3 spans 17 residues. Here the CDR3 reads CASSPAGAGGLAGELFF. For the CDR3, the DNA is TGTGCCAGCAGCCCCGCCGGGGCGGGAGGACTGGCCGGGGAGCTGTTTTTT.

This clone was seen a handful of times. The J gene is TRBJ2-3, the V gene TRBV7-3; D is perhaps TRBD2 (7 bases). Per germline, CDR1 SGHTA and CDR2 FQGTGA. The CDR3 consists of 18 residues. Trimming stripped 9 bases from V and 6 bases from J, with 31 bases between. CDR3 in amino acids: CASSKTASSGGELDTQYF. For the CDR3, the DNA is TGTGCCAGTTCGAAAACAGCTTCCTCGGGGGGCGAGTTGGATACGCAGTATTTT. The full variable domain, its missing parts supplied by reference TRBV7-3 and TRBJ2-3, is GAGVSQTPSNKVTEKGKYVELRCDPISGHTALYWYRQSLGQGPEFLIYFQGTGAADDSGLPNDRFFAVRPEGSVSTLKIQRTERGDSAVYLCASSKTASSGGELDTQYFGPGTRLTVL.